This T cell receptor (beta chain) was obtained from a study of PD-1 blockade in classical Hodgkin lymphoma (dated by TCRdb to 2018 to 2021). Regarding the study in general: Nivolumab dosing was 3 mg/kg intravenously every 2 weeks, continuing until either disease progression or unacceptable toxicity. A peripheral blood immune signature of response to PD-1 blockade in classical Hodgkin lymphoma was defined using TCR beta sequencing and CyTOF. General study outcomes and caveats: Baseline TCR diversity was reported to be lower in newly diagnosed patients than in healthy donors and to be lower still in relapsed/refractory patients. A significant rise by C4D1 was seen in CD4+ but not CD8+ TCR diversity (p=0.0027 vs p=0.16), with the rise being most apparent in complete responders (p=0.02). Diversity was lower in patients who began nivolumab less than 1 year after ASCT, so these patients were left out of later analyses to avoid confounding by immune reconstitution. Baseline diversity similar to that of newly diagnosed patients was observed in trial patients achieving complete response, whereas significantly lower diversity was observed in partial responders and progressors. Only a single clinical trial cohort was studied, and what caused the repertoire differences, possibly disease activity or prior therapy, remained undefined.

The CDR3 contains 15 residues, cysteine and phenylalanine counted. Of the read, only the CDR3 DNA is kept; its 45 bases are in frame from base 1. Trimming removed 1 base from V and 4 bases from J, leaving 17 bases between the germline ends. Sequences GTSNPN (CDR1) and SVGIG (CDR2) are obtained from the germline V gene (reference sequence). The Qiagen DNeasy kit was used to extract genomic DNA from unsorted PBMCs and from the negatively selected CD4+ and CD8+ fractions. TCR beta CDR3 regions were subjected to amplification by immunoSEQ multiplex PCR with primers that anneal to V and J segments. A synthetic immune receptor repertoire was used to minimize amplification bias, and any remaining bias was removed computationally after sequencing. As for how the authors treated the data: Custom Python scripts were used to quantify repertoire diversity as the Shannon entropy index. Unsorted, CD4+ and CD8+ repertoires were analyzed separately, except for combined analyses in which CD4+ and CD8+ sequences were merged in silico. A clone was considered expanded if an increase in frequency of at least 2-fold after treatment relative to C1D1 was found, and a pseudocount of 0.5 was applied to clones undetected at baseline. Singleton clones were defined as clones with 0 or 1 copy at C1D1, and non-singleton clones were defined as clones with 2 or more copies. Clones expanded in unsorted samples were assigned a CD4+, CD8+ or unknown annotation through matching of protein sequences in sorted samples from the same patient. Wilcoxon tests on paired samples were used to test changes in diversity from C1D1 to C4D1. TCRdb re-hosts the immuneACCESS table, in-frame sequences only. Its copies lack some clones; in the studies checked, an unresolved V gene accounts for under half of them, and the cause for the rest is not known. V, J and clone size were drawn from that table, and D and trimming were deduced from the DNA. The sample table holds more than 25,000 clones, of which roughly 85% were seen once. About 2.4% of the sample goes to the ten largest clones.

Comment on this clone: There is no known antigen for this receptor. No quality values exist for individual bases; no much larger clone is one base distant.

Per the publication, the time point label means: cycle 1 day 1 (C1D1), immediately before nivolumab initiation. Every trial patient had relapsed after autologous stem cell transplantation, and cohorts A, B and C differed in prior brentuximab vedotin exposure. CD4+ T cells were purified from thawed PBMCs by magnetic negative selection with a Miltenyi CD4+ T cell isolation kit. The trial cohort comprised some 60 patients with relapsed/refractory classical Hodgkin lymphoma whose best overall responses were complete response, partial response or progressive disease. In the multi-cohort phase II CheckMate 205 trial, trial patients received single-agent nivolumab. An independent review committee assessed best overall response by applying the 2007 International Working Group response criteria. Trial PBMCs were collected immediately before nivolumab initiation (C1D1) and during therapy at cycle 2 day 1 and cycle 4 day 1. Peripheral blood was collected in 8 mL Vacutainer Cell Preparation Tubes, from which PBMCs were isolated by centrifugation and then cryopreserved. Purified CD4+ and CD8+ fractions were prepared only for cases in which an additional PBMC sample was available. Magnetically labelled cells were removed on LS columns in a quadroMACS separator, and the flow-through was collected as the purified fraction.

The rearrangement combines TRBV30 with TRBJ2-7; TRBD2 might be the D gene, on 6 matching bases. The receptor was derived from a human donor with classical Hodgkin lymphoma. Source: CD4+ T cells from blood, taken at baseline. The CDR3 reads as follows: CAWSASPGRKYEQYF. In nucleotides, the sequence is TGTGCCTGGAGTGCTAGCCCCGGGAGAAAATACGAGCAGTACTTC.